A single sample gave rise to the 26 T cell receptor beta chains below, sequenced in a study of T cell repertoires in cytomegalovirus infection. TCRdb re-derived calls from the reads in MiXCR, one entry per CDR3 protein. Among over 45,000 distinct CDR3 sequences listed, 20% to 25% were seen once. What these receptors recognize is not known. This specimen consisted of CD8+ T cells from cultured PBMCs, obtained from culture after CMV antigen stimulation. These receptors came from a human donor in good health (CMV status not recorded). Some clones in this sample may be carry-over from other donors' samples.

The chain carries TRBV5-5 and TRBJ2-6; the D is unclear. The germline V and J ends were trimmed by 0 bases and 4 bases, with 11 bases remaining between them. Germline CDR1 reads SGHKS; CDR2 reads YYEKEE (reference sequence). The CDR3 covers 16 residues. CDR3 protein: CASSLAGIGGANVLTF. Here the CDR3 DNA reads TGTGCCAGCAGCTTGGCCGGCATCGGAGGGGCCAACGTCCTGACTTTC.

The J gene is TRBJ2-5, the V gene TRBV11-3; D is possibly TRBD1 or TRBD2 (5 bases each). The V gene's germline CDR1 is SGHNT and CDR2 YENEEA. The CDR3 length is 14 residues. V lost 7 bases and J 3 bases, leaving 15 bases between the germline ends. The CDR3 DNA follows: TGTGCCAGCAAAAAAAGAGGGGCGGAAGAGACCCAGTACTTC. This sequence encodes CASKKRGAEETQYF.

This clonotype was found many times. This chain joins TRBV6-1 and TRBJ2-7, with 8 bases aligning to TRBD1. The J segment lost 2 bases and the V segment lost 5 bases, leaving 5 bases of the junction unmatched. This CDR3 has 14 amino acids. The germline CDR1 and CDR2 sequences are MNHNS and SASEGT. CDR3 protein: CASSLAGGTYEQYF. The DNA for the CDR3 is TGTGCCAGCAGTCTGGCAGGGGGCACCTACGAGCAGTACTTC.

This clonotype came up a few times. This rearrangement joins TRBV5-5 to TRBJ2-1; possible D gene TRBD1, 7 bases. Looked up from germline, CDR1 is SGHKS and CDR2 is YYEKEE (reference sequence). V dropped 5 bases and J dropped 0 bases, with 15 bases sitting between them. This CDR3 contains 16 residues. The CDR3: CASRQTGRSSYNEQFF. CDR3 sequence (DNA): TGTGCCAGCAGACAGACAGGGAGGAGCTCCTACAATGAGCAGTTCTTC.

V usage is TRBV4-3 and J usage is TRBJ2-1, with D uncertain. Germline loops: CDR1 LGHNA, CDR2 YSLEER. The V end was cut by 4 bases, the J end by 8 bases, with 12 bases between. The CDR3 runs to 13 residues. In nucleotides, the CDR3 is TGCGCCAGCAGCCGCCATAGAAAGGATGAGCAGTTCTTC. As protein: CASSRHRKDEQFF.

Worth noting for this clonotype: A much larger clonotype is one base distant, so this may be a read error. This chain connects TRBV6-2 or TRBV6-3 to TRBJ1-1; D is possibly TRBD1 (6 bases). Germline values: CDR1 MNHEY, CDR2 SVGEGT. The CDR3 consists of 12 residues. CDR3 bases: TGTGACAGCAGTTACCCCGAGAGGGGGGCTTTCTTT. Protein product: CDSSYPERGAFF.

The chain couples TRBV15 to TRBJ1-5, with TRBD1 as a possible D gene (6 bases). The germline gives CDR1 LNHNV, CDR2 YYDKDF (reference sequence). CDR3 length: 15 residues. Trimming shortened V by 0 bases and J by 10 bases, and 16 bases separated the two germline ends. For the CDR3, the DNA is TGTGCCACCAGCAGAGATAAGGGCAGGGGTCAACCCCAGCATTTT. Translating gives CATSRDKGRGQPQHF.

The chain carries TRBV6-5 and TRBJ2-7, with D unresolved. The CDR3 runs 14 residues. Germline lookup yields CDR1 MNHEY and CDR2 SVGAGI. V was cut by 4 bases and J by 3 bases, with 13 bases left in between. The CDR3 sequence: CASSSRRDHYEQYF. Written as DNA, the CDR3 is TGTGCCAGCAGTTCAAGGCGAGACCACTACGAGCAGTACTTC.

In this sample, this clonotype turned up a few times. CDR3 bases: TGCAGCGCCATCGGGGCCTCCCGAAATGAGCAGTTCTTC. Amino acid sequence: CSAIGASRNEQFF. The chain employs TRBV29-1 and TRBJ2-1; either TRBD1 or TRBD2 may fit D (5 bases each). The CDR3 has 13 residues. V gave up 7 bases and J gave up 7 bases, with 17 bases separating them. In germline, CDR1 is SQVTM, CDR2 ANQGSEA.

This clonotype has a handful of counts. The chain recombines TRBV5-1 with TRBJ1-1; 7 bases line up with TRBD1. Germline V lookup: CDR1 SGHRS, CDR2 YFSETQ. The CDR3 runs 14 residues. Germline trimming cut 5 bases from V and 2 bases from J; bases unmatched to any gene: 6. For the CDR3, the DNA is TGCGCCAGCAGTTCCCCAGGGGGAAACACTGAAGCTTTCTTT. Translation gives CASSSPGGNTEAFF. Combining the CDR3 with reference TRBV5-1 and TRBJ1-1 gives the whole variable domain KAGVTQTPRYLIKTRGQQVTLSCSPISGHRSVSWYQQTPGQGLQFLFEYFSETQRNKGNFPGRFSGRQFSNSRSEMNVSTLELGDSALYLCASSSPGGNTEAFFGQGTRLTVV.

This clonotype turned up a few times. CDR3 bases: TGCGCCAGCAGCCCTAGCGGGAGATTAGATACGCAGTATTTT. Protein product: CASSPSGRLDTQYF. This chain uses TRBV5-1 with TRBJ2-3; 10 nucleotides align to TRBD2. From germline, CDR1 is SGHRS and CDR2 YFSETQ. CDR3 length: 14 residues. V dropped 4 bases and J dropped 5; count of bases not matched to a gene: 4. The whole variable domain, filled in from reference TRBV5-1 and TRBJ2-3, reads KAGVTQTPRYLIKTRGQQVTLSCSPISGHRSVSWYQQTPGQGLQFLFEYFSETQRNKGNFPGRFSGRQFSNSRSEMNVSTLELGDSALYLCASSPSGRLDTQYFGPGTRLTVL.

This sequence joins TRBV7-2 and TRBJ2-3; TRBD2 matches at 7 bases. The germline gives CDR1 SGHTA, CDR2 FQGNSA. This CDR3 has 16 amino acids. V shed 5 bases, J shed 6 bases, and the junction held 14 bases outside the gene matches. The CDR3 sequence is CASSILLREVGDTQYF. Written as DNA, the CDR3 is TGTGCCAGCAGCATCCTCCTTCGGGAGGTCGGGGATACGCAGTATTTT.

This clonotype was counted between two and nine times. The chain recombines TRBV7-2 with TRBJ2-1; 9 nucleotides match TRBD2. Germline CDR1 SGHTA, CDR2 FQGNSA. The CDR3 has 15 amino acids. Trimming at V came to 3 bases and at J to 0 bases, leaving 0 bases not matched to a gene. CDR3 loop: CASSFSGSSYNEQFF. The CDR3 DNA reads as TGTGCCAGCAGCTTTAGCGGGAGCTCCTACAATGAGCAGTTCTTC.

In its sample, this clonotype was seen once. A much larger clone lies a single base off, so this may be a read error. The rearrangement uses TRBV7-9 and TRBJ2-1; 8 nucleotides agree with TRBD1. Losses at the gene ends were 5 bases for V and 8 bases for J; bases not matched to a gene: 11. The CDR3 length is 15 residues. The V gene's germline CDR1 is SEHNR and CDR2 FQNEAQ (reference sequence). The CDR3 DNA reads as TGTGCCAGCAGCCCCACCGGGCCAGGGGGCCATGAGCAGTTCTTC. Translation: CASSPTGPGGHEQFF.

The gene calls are TRBV11-2 and TRBJ1-1; 7 nucleotides align to TRBD1. V dropped 4 bases and J dropped 2; count of bases not matched to a gene: 7. Germline CDR1 reads SGHAT; CDR2 reads FQNNGV. The CDR3 spans 15 residues. The CDR3 region has the DNA TGTGCCAGCAGCTGGCCGGGACAGTCAAACACTGAAGCTTTCTTT. Protein product: CASSWPGQSNTEAFF.

This clonotype was found a few times. The rearrangement joins TRBV7-9 to TRBJ1-1; 9 bases align to TRBD1. The CDR3 consists of 15 residues. V was pared by 5 bases and J by 8 bases, with 12 bases of the junction left unmatched. Germline loops: CDR1 SEHNR, CDR2 FQNEAQ (reference sequence). CDR3 DNA: TGTGCCAGCAGCACAGGACAGGGGCGTCCTCCGGAAGCTTTCTTT. Amino acid sequence: CASSTGQGRPPEAFF. The full variable domain, in which reference TRBV7-9 and TRBJ1-1 provide the parts outside the CDR3, is DTGVSQNPRHKITKRGQNVTFRCDPISEHNRLYWYRQTLGQGPEFLTYFQNEAQLEKSRLLSDRFSAERPKGSFSTLEIQRTEQGDSAMYLCASSTGQGRPPEAFFGQGTRLTVV.

The sample holds many counts of this clonotype. This chain uses TRBV6-6 with TRBJ1-4, with D perhaps matching TRBD1 (6 bases). This CDR3 has 13 residues. Germline V gene data show CDR1 as MNHNY and CDR2 as SVGAGI (reference sequence). CDR3 residues: CAHGGGTNEKLFF. The CDR3, as DNA: TGTGCACATGGAGGGGGTACTAATGAAAAACTGTTTTTT.

This clonotype has only a few counts. This chain links TRBV7-2 with TRBJ1-6; no firm D call. The V gene's germline CDR1 is SGHTA and CDR2 FQGNSA. The CDR3 has 14 residues. V was pared by 5 bases and J by 7 bases, with 12 bases between. The CDR3 coding sequence is TGTGCCAGCAGCCTCCTACAGCGAAATTCACCCCTCCACTTT. Translating it yields CASSLLQRNSPLHF. The full variable domain, completed using reference TRBV7-2 and TRBJ1-6, is GAGVSQSPSNKVTEKGKDVELRCDPISGHTALYWYRQSLGQGLEFLIYFQGNSAPDKSGLPSDRFSAERTGGSVSTLTIQRTQQEDSAVYLCASSLLQRNSPLHFGNGTRLTVT.

The CDR3: CATRTLGTTAVAQETQYF. The DNA of the CDR3 is TGTGCCACCAGGACCCTGGGGACAACTGCCGTCGCACAAGAGACCCAGTACTTC. The rearrangement links TRBV15 to TRBJ2-5; D might be TRBD1 (6 bases). Germline V gene lookup returns CDR1 LNHNV and CDR2 YYDKDF (reference sequence). The ends were cut back, 6 bases at V and 2 bases at J, with 25 bases in the middle. There are 18 residues in the CDR3.

This clonotype was picked up a small number of times. The chain joins TRBV7-9 to TRBJ2-7, with D perhaps TRBD2 (6 bases). V was trimmed by 5 bases and J by 3 bases, leaving 17 bases between them. The CDR3 extends over 15 amino acids. Germline V gives CDR1 SEHNR, CDR2 FQNEAQ (reference sequence). The CDR3 is CASSRSGTPDYEQYF. The CDR3 bases are TGTGCCAGCAGCCGATCCGGGACTCCCGACTACGAGCAGTACTTC.

This clonotype was picked up a small number of times. This chain links TRBV6-5 with TRBJ2-5, with 10 bases fitting TRBD2. Germline trimming cut 1 base from V and 2 bases from J; bases unmatched to any gene: 4. Per germline, CDR1 MNHEY and CDR2 SVGAGI. This CDR3 comprises 16 residues. In nucleotides, the CDR3 is TGTGCCAGCAGTTACTTTCGAGCGGGGGGGCAAGAGACCCAGTACTTC. It encodes CASSYFRAGGQETQYF.

The chain employs TRBV9 and TRBJ2-5, with TRBD1 as a possible D gene (6 bases). There are 12 residues in the CDR3. Germline values: CDR1 SGDLS, CDR2 YYNGEE. The V end lost 3 bases, the J end lost 6 bases, and 9 bases lay between the germline ends. The chain's CDR3 is CASSGQGKTQYF. The CDR3 bases are TGTGCCAGCAGCGGCCAGGGGAAGACCCAGTACTTC.

This clonotype was picked up a small number of times. The chain is built from TRBV28 and TRBJ1-5, with a tentative D call TRBD1 (5 bases). Germline V gene lookup returns CDR1 MDHEN and CDR2 SYDVKM. The CDR3 spans 16 residues. Between the trimmed V and J ends, which lost 5 bases and 3 bases, there was a span of 17 bases. The DNA of the CDR3 is TGTGCCAGCAGTGCCACCACTCCGGGGCTCAATCAGCCCCAGCATTTT. This codes for CASSATTPGLNQPQHF.

The chain recombines TRBV4-2 with TRBJ1-1, with a tentative D call TRBD1 (6 bases). The CDR3 extends over 15 amino acids. V dropped 4 bases and J dropped 3 bases, with 15 bases sitting between them. Germline V gene lookup returns CDR1 LGHNA and CDR2 YNFKEQ. As DNA, the CDR3 is TGTGCCAGCAGCCCCCCGGGGGGGGCGGACACTGAAGCTTTCTTT. Amino acids: CASSPPGGADTEAFF.

This clonotype has just a few counts. The chain uses TRBV30 and TRBJ2-7; D is possibly TRBD2 (6 bases). In germline, CDR1 is GTSNPN, CDR2 SVGIG (reference sequence). The CDR3 runs to 15 residues. Trimming removed 0 bases at V and 2 bases at J, with 14 bases between. Here the CDR3 reads CAWSVAGWEAYEQYF. In DNA, the CDR3 is TGTGCCTGGAGTGTAGCGGGTTGGGAAGCCTACGAGCAGTACTTC.

The chain joins TRBV20-1 to TRBJ1-5; D may be TRBD1 (6 bases). Between the trimmed V and J ends, which lost 5 bases and 0 bases, there was a span of 14 bases. The germline CDR1 and CDR2 sequences are DFQATT and SNEGSKA (reference sequence). The CDR3 contains 15 residues. CDR3 sequence: CSASRTVSSNQPQHF. CDR3 DNA sequence: TGCAGTGCTTCCAGGACAGTGAGTAGCAATCAGCCCCAGCATTTT.